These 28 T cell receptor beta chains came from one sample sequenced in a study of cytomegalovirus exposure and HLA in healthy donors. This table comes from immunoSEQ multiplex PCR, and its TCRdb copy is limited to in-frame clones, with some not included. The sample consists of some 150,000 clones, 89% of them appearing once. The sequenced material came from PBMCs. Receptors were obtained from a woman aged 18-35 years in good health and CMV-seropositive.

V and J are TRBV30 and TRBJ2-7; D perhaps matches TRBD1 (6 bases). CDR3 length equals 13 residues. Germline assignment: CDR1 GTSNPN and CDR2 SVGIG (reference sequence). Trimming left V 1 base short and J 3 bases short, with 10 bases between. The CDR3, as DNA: TGTGCCTGGAGTGGGGGGCTAGTCTACGAGCAGTACTTC. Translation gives CAWSGGLVYEQYF.

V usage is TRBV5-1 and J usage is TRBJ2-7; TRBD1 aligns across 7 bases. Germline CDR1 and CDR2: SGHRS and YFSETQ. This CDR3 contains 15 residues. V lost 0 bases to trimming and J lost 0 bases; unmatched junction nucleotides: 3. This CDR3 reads CASSLAQGSSYEQYF. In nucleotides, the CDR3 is TGCGCCAGCAGCTTGGCACAGGGGAGCTCCTACGAGCAGTACTTC.

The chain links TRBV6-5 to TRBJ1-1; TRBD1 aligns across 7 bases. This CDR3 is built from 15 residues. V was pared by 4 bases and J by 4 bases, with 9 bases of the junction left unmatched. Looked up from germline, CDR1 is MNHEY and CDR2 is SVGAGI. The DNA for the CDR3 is TGTGCCAGCAGTTTCGAGGCCTCAGGGGGCACTGAAGCTTTCTTT. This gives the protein CASSFEASGGTEAFF.

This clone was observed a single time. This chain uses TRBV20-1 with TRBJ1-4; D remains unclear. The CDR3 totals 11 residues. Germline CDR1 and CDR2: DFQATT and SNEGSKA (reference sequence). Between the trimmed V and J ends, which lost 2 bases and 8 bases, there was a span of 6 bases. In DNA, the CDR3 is TGCAGTGCTAGACAGTGGGAAAAACTGTTTTTT. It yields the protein CSARQWEKLFF.

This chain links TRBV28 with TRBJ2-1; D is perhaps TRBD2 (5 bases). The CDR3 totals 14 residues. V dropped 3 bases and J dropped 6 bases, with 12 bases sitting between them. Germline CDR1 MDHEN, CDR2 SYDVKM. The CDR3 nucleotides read TGTGCCAGCAGTTTCTGGAGGAAGGGCAATGAGCAGTTCTTC. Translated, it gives CASSFWRKGNEQFF.

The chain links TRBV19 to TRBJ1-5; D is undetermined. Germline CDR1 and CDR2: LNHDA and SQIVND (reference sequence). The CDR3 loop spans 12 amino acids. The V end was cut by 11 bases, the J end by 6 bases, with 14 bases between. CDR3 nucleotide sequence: TGTGCCTCAACAGAGGGAGCTCAGCCCCAGCATTTT. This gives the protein CASTEGAQPQHF.

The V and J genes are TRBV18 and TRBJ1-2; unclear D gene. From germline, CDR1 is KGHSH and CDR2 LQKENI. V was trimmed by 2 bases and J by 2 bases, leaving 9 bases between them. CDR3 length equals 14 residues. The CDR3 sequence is CASSPGSRNYGYTF. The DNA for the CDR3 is TGTGCCAGCTCACCAGGCTCCAGGAACTATGGCTACACCTTC.

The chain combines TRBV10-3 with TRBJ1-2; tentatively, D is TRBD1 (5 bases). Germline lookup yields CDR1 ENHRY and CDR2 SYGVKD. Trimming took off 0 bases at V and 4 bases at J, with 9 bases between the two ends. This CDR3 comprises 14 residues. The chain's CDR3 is CAISESGQGYGYTF. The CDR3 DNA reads TGTGCCATCAGTGAGTCCGGGCAGGGCTATGGCTACACCTTC.

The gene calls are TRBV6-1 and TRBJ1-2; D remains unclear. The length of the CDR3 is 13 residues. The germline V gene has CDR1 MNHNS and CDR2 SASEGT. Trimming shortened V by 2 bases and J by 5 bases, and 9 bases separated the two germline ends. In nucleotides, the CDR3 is TGTGCCAGCAGTGAATCCAGAGCGTATGGCTACACCTTC. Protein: CASSESRAYGYTF.

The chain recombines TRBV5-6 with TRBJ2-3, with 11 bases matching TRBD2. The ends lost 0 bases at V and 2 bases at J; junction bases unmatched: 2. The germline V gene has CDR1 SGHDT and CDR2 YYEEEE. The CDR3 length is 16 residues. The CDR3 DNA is TGTGCCAGCAGCTTGGAACTAGCGGGGGACACAGATACGCAGTATTTT. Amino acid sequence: CASSLELAGDTDTQYF.

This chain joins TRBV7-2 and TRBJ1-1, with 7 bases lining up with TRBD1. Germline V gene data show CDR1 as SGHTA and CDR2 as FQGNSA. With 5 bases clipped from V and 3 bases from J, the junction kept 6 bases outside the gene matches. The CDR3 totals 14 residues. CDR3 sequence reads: CASSPAGGHTEAFF. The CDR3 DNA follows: TGTGCCAGCAGCCCAGCAGGGGGTCACACTGAAGCTTTCTTT.

Here the CDR3 DNA reads TGTGCCACCGAATACAGGGGAACAGGAAACACCATATATTTT. This encodes CATEYRGTGNTIYF. The chain couples TRBV5-4 to TRBJ1-3; 7 positions agree with TRBD1. Germline V gives CDR1 SGHNT, CDR2 YYREEE (reference sequence). The CDR3 contains 14 residues. V lost 9 bases, J lost 4 bases, and 10 bases stayed unmatched.

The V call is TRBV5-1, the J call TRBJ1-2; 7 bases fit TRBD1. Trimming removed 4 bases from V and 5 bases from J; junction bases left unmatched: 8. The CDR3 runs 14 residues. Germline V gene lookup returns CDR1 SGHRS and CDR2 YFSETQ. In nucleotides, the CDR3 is TGCGCCAGCAGCCAACAGGGGATTGGGTATGGCTACACCTTC. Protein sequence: CASSQQGIGYGYTF.

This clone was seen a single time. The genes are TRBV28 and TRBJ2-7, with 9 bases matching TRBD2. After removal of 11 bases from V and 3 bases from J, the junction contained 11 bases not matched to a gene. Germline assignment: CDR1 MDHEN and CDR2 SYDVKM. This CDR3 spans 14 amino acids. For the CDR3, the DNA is TGTGCCTGCGAAAGCGGGACTAGCTACTACGAGCAGTACTTC. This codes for CACESGTSYYEQYF.

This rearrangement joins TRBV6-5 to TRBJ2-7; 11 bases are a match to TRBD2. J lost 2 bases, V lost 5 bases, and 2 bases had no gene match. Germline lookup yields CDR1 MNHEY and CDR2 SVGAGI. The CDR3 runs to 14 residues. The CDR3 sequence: CASSLSGGAYEQYF. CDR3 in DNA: TGTGCCAGCAGTCTTAGCGGGGGGGCCTACGAGCAGTACTTC.

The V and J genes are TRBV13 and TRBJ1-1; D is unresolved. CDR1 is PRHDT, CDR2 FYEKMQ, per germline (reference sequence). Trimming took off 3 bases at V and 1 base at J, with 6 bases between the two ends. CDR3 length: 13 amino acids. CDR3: CASSFLRNTEAFF. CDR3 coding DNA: TGTGCCAGCAGCTTTCTTAGGAACACTGAAGCTTTCTTT.

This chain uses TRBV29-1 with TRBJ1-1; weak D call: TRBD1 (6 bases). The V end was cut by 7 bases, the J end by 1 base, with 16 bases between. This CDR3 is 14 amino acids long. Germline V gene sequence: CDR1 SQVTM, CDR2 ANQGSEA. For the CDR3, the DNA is TGCAGCGCTCCGGCCCAGGGGAGGAACACTGAAGCTTTCTTT. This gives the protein CSAPAQGRNTEAFF.

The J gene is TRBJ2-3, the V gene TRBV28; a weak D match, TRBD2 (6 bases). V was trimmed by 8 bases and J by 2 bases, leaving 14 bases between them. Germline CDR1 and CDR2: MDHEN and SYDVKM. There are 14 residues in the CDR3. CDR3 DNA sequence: TGTGCCAGCCGCCGGACGGACTACACAGATACGCAGTATTTT. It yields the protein CASRRTDYTDTQYF.

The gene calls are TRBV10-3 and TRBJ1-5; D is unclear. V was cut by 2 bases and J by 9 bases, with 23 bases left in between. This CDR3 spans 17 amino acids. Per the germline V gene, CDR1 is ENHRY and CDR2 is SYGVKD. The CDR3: CAISEPWFDPLDRPQHF. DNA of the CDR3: TGTGCCATCAGTGAGCCTTGGTTTGACCCCCTAGACCGGCCCCAGCATTTT.

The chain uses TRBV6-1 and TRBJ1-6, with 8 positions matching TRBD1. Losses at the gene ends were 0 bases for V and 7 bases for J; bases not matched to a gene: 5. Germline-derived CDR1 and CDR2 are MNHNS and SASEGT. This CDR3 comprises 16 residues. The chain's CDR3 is CASSEARRTGNSPLHF. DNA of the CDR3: TGTGCCAGCAGTGAAGCTAGGAGGACAGGGAATTCACCCCTCCACTTT.

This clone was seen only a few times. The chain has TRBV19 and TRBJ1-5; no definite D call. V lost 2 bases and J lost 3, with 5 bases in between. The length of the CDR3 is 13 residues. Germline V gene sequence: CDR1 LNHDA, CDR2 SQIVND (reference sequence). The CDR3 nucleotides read TGTGCCAGTAGTATAACAAACAATCAGCCCCAGCATTTT. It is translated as CASSITNNQPQHF.

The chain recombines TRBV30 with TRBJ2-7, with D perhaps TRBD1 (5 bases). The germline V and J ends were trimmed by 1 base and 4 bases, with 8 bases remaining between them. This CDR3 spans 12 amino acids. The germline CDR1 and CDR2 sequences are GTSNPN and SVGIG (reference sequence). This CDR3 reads CAWSGQSYEQYF. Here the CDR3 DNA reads TGTGCCTGGAGTGGACAGTCTTACGAGCAGTACTTC. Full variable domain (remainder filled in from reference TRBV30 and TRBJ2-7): SQTIHQWPATLVQPVGSPLSLECTVEGTSNPNLYWYRQAAGRGLQLLFYSVGIGQISSEVPQNLSASRPQDRQFILSSKKLLLSDSGFYLCAWSGQSYEQYFGPGTRLTVT.

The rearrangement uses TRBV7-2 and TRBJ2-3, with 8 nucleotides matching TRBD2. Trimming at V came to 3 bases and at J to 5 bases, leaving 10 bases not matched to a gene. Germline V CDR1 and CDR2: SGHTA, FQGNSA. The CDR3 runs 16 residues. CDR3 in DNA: TGTGCCAGCAGCTTCGCCGGGACTAGGGTAGGAGATACGCAGTATTTT. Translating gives CASSFAGTRVGDTQYF.

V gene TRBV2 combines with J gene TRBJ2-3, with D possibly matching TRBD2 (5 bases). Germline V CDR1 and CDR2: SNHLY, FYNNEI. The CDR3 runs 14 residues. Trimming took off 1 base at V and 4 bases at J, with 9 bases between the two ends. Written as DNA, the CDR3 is TGTGCCAGCAGTGAAGGCGCGGAGGCAGATACGCAGTATTTT. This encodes CASSEGAEADTQYF.

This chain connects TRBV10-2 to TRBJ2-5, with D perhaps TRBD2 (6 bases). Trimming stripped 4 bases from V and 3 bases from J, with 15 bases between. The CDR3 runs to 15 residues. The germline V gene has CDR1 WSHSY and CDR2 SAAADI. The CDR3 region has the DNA TGCGCCAGCAGTGTTCGGGGACTGTCGAAAGAGACCCAGTACTTC. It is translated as CASSVRGLSKETQYF.

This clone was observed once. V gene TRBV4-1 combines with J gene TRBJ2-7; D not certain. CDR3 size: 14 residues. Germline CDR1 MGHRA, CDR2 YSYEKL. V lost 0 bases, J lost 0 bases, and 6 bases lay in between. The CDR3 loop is CASSQEDTSYEQYF. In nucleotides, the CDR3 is TGCGCCAGCAGCCAAGAAGACACCTCCTACGAGCAGTACTTC.

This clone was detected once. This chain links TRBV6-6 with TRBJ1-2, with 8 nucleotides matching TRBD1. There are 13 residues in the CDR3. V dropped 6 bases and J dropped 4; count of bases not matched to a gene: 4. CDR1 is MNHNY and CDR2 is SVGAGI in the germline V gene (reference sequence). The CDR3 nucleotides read TGTGCCAGCAGCGTCGGACAGGGCTATGGCTACACCTTC. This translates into CASSVGQGYGYTF.

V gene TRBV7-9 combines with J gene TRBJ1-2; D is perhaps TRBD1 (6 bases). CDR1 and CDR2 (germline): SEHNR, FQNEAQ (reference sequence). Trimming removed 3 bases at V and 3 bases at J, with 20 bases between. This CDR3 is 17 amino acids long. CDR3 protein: CASSFPTAPDSDYGYTF. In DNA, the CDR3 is TGTGCCAGCAGCTTCCCTACTGCACCGGACAGTGACTATGGCTACACCTTC.